This TCR beta chain was recorded in a study of blood T cell repertoires in COVID-19. Across 20 to 25 US areas, participants ranged in age from roughly 18 to 95 years. Membership in each cohort depended on participant-reported clinical history. What the recovered Cohort 3 donors had was two negative PCRs, clearance, or symptom resolution. This CDR3 has 16 residues. V was pared by 0 bases and J by 2 bases, with 14 bases between. Per the germline V gene, CDR1 is MGHRA and CDR2 is YSYEKL. Produced via immunoSEQ multiplex PCR; TCRdb's table is partial and in-frame only. The sample yields roughly 250,000 clones, 80% to 90% seen once.

The sequence was obtained from a woman aged 25-40 years who had recovered from COVID-19. The chain has TRBV4-1 and TRBJ2-7; a weak D match, TRBD2 (5 bases). The specimen was PBMCs or T cells enriched from blood (not recorded which). CDR3 sequence reads: CASSQDREGSAYEQYF. The CDR3 bases are TGCGCCAGCAGCCAAGATCGTGAGGGTAGTGCCTACGAGCAGTACTTC.